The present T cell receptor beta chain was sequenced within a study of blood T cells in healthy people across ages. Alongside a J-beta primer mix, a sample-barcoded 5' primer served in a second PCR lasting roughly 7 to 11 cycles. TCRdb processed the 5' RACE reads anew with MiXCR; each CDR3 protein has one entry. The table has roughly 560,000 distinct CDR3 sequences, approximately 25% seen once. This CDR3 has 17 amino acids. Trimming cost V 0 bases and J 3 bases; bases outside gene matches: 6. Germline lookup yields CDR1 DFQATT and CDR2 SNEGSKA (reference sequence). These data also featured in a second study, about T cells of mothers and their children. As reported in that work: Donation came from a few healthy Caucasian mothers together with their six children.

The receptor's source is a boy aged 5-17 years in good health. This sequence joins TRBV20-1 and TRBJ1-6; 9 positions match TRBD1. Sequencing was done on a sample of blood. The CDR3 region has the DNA TGCAGTGCTAGAGATATACAGGGGGCTAACTATAATTCACCCCTCCACTTT. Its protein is CSARDIQGANYNSPLHF.